The text below deals with one T cell receptor beta chain. Germline values: CDR1 SGHNT, CDR2 YENEEA. CDR3 length: 16 residues. The J segment lost 5 bases and the V segment lost 7 bases, leaving 14 bases of the junction unmatched. This sample was included in a study of blood T cell repertoires in COVID-19. Whole-study context: Whether acute or convalescent, the COVID-19 samples came from the United States, Italy and Spain. PBMCs, B-cell-depleted T cells, or T cells provided the cDNA or gDNA that made up the material.

Under the authors' procedure: Amplification from reference gene primers served as the basis for estimated nucleated cell counts. Clones were read by immunoSEQ multiplex PCR, and TCRdb kept only the in-frame ones, dropping some. That table supplies the V and J calls and clone size; D and trimming were determined from the DNA. The sample yields just over 150,000 clones, roughly 82% seen once. The sample was peripheral blood. This chain uses TRBV11-3 with TRBJ1-1; 9 bases align to TRBD1. The sequence was collected from a woman aged 45-65 years with acute or convalescent COVID-19. DNA for the CDR3: TGTGCCAGCACACGAGGACAGGGGAACACCGGGACTGAAGCTTTCTTT. Protein sequence: CASTRGQGNTGTEAFF.